Listed here is a single T cell receptor beta chain. The entry originates in a study of blood T cell repertoires in COVID-19. Study-level background: Acute-phase and convalescent COVID-19 samples originated in the United States, Italy and Spain. Sample material is recorded as cDNA or gDNA derived from T cells, B-cell-depleted T cells, or PBMCs.

V lost 5 bases and J lost 2, with 13 bases in between. Germline V lookup: CDR1 MDHEN, CDR2 SYDVKM. This CDR3 has 15 amino acids. In the original processing: Reference gene primers were amplified, and this amplification served to estimate nucleated cell counts. Libraries were prepared by immunoSEQ multiplex PCR; TCRdb keeps only in-frame clonotypes and omits some of them. That table furnishes V, J and clone size, whereas the DNA furnished D and trimming. The sample holds over 200,000 clones, roughly nine tenths seen once. The sample taken for sequencing was peripheral blood. The clonotype comes from a man aged 40-49 years with active or convalescent COVID-19. The V call is TRBV28, the J call TRBJ1-5; D possibly corresponds to TRBD1 (6 bases). In nucleotides, the CDR3 is TGTGCCAGCAGTCCCCGGGGGGGCGGCAATCAGCCCCAGCATTTT. It codes for CASSPRGGGNQPQHF.